This T cell receptor delta chain was found in a study of γδ T cells in repeated Plasmodium falciparum infection (dated by TCRdb to about 2021). As for the study more broadly: Malian children exposed to intense seasonal malaria transmission were enrolled in the natural-infection arm and compared with Australian children matched for age and gender. The gammadelta TCR repertoires from Mali were analysed in two ways: cross-sectionally during periods with no transmission, and longitudinally across episodes of acute febrile malaria. The study examined how repeated Plasmodium falciparum infection shapes the human gammadelta T cell repertoire, using natural infection in Mali and controlled human malaria infection. Four controlled human malaria infections were administered to roughly 5 malaria-naive U.S. adults over around 640 days by bites from P. falciparum NF54-infected Anopheles stephensi mosquitoes. Controlled-infection subjects were sampled at baseline, immediately before selected infections, and 21 days after each infection. The paper as a whole reports these results and caveats: The controlled-infection cohort was small, limiting analysis of inter-individual variability in gammadelta T cell responses. Vdelta2-negative gammadelta TCR repertoires from Malian children appeared more clonally expanded, less diverse and less shared than those of Australian children. Vgamma9/Vdelta2+ TCR repertoires showed a highly stable polyclonal repertoire over time and infection, with many inter-individual overlapping TCRgamma sequences. In Vdelta2-negative gammadelta TCR repertoires, which were largely Vdelta1+, repeated controlled infections appeared to drive waves of new clonotype selection. Generalizability was limited because the Malian cohort was drawn from a small rural village of predominantly one ethnic group.

Comments on this clone: Its antigen is currently not known. This DNA's translation differs at residue 11 from TCRdb's protein, which comes from a much larger clone; a read error is likely, and the protein shown is translated from the DNA.

Unmatched junction bases come to 23, with V trimmed by 2 bases and J by 2 bases. CDR1 TSWWSYY and CDR2 QGS were looked up in the germline V gene. From the cysteine through the phenylalanine, the CDR3 covers 22 amino acids. Here the CDR3 DNA is all that survives: 66 bases in frame from base 1. The library was made by multiplex PCR. Instrument used: Illumina MiSeq. From each sorted gammadelta T cell sample, both TCR gamma (TRG) and TCR delta (TRD) chains were sequenced. Turning to the authors' computational methods: The repertoire analyses used clonotype tree plots, the accumulated frequency of the top 20 clonotypes, and diversity index (DI) and D75 metrics. With CATT, TCRdb called clones again from the public reads; duplicate DNA rows were later joined. The V and J calls come from TCRdb's annotation, not from the publication. The sample records 50,000 to 55,000 delta-chain clones, approximately 2% of which are singletons. The ten top clones hold around 24% of the sample.

For bulk TCR repertoire analysis, Vgamma9/Vdelta2+ and Vdelta2-negative gammadelta T cell populations were isolated by flow sorting from peripheral blood mononuclear cells. The chain is encoded by TRDV1 joined to TRDJ1; TRDD3 fits 10 bases in the junction. Here the J gene was assigned by germline matching of the DNA, as TCRdb has none. The TCR sequence derives from a pool of human donors (malaria-infected and uninfected, not separated). Sequenced material: gamma-delta T cells from blood. The CDR3 here reads CALGEGLRILPLGDCGTDKLIF. The DNA reads as follows: TGTGCTCTTGGGGAAGGGCTCAGGATTTTGCCACTGGGGGATTGTGGGACCGATAAACTCATCTTT.